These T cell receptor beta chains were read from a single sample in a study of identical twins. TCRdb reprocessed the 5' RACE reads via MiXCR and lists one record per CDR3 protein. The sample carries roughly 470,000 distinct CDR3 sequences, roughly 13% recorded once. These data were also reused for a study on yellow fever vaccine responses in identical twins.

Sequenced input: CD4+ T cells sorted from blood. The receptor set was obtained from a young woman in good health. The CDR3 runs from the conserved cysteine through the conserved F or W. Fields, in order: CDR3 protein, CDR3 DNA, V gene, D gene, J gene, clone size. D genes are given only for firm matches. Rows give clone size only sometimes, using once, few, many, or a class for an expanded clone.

cdr3_aa: CSSRLAPYEQYF
cdr3_nt: TGCAGTTCGAGACTAGCTCCCTACGAGCAGTACTTC
v_call: TRBV20-1
d_call: TRBD2
j_call: TRBJ2-7
clone_size: few

cdr3_aa: CASSLNSGKFTGELFF
cdr3_nt: TGCGCCAGCAGCTTGAACTCAGGGAAGTTCACCGGGGAGCTGTTTTTT
v_call: TRBV5-1
d_call: NA
j_call: TRBJ2-2
clone_size: NA

cdr3_aa: CASSYRGMSNQPQHF
cdr3_nt: TGTGCCAGCAGTTACCGGGGAATGAGCAATCAGCCCCAGCATTTT
v_call: TRBV6-2/TRBV6-3
d_call: NA
j_call: TRBJ1-5
clone_size: NA

cdr3_aa: CASRARNSVGRGSPLHF
cdr3_nt: TGCGCCAGCAGAGCGAGGAACTCCGTGGGAAGAGGCTCACCCCTCCACTTT
v_call: TRBV5-1
d_call: NA
j_call: TRBJ1-6
clone_size: NA

cdr3_aa: CASSIGLGTYEQYF
cdr3_nt: TGTGCCAGTAGTATCGGCTTGGGGACCTACGAGCAGTACTTC
v_call: TRBV19
d_call: NA
j_call: TRBJ2-7
clone_size: NA

cdr3_aa: CASSVDKNTGELFF
cdr3_nt: TGTGCCAGCAGTGTCGACAAGAACACCGGGGAGCTGTTTTTT
v_call: TRBV6-1
d_call: NA
j_call: TRBJ2-2
clone_size: NA

cdr3_aa: CSATRRRGVRTETQYF
cdr3_nt: TGCAGTGCGACCCGCAGGAGGGGAGTCAGGACGGAGACCCAGTACTTC
v_call: TRBV20-1
d_call: NA
j_call: TRBJ2-5
clone_size: NA

cdr3_aa: CASSKDPSSYNEQFF
cdr3_nt: TGTGCCAGCAGTAAGGACCCGAGCTCCTACAATGAGCAGTTCTTC
v_call: TRBV2
d_call: NA
j_call: TRBJ2-1
clone_size: many

cdr3_aa: CASSIVRGAGELFF
cdr3_nt: TGTGCCAGTAGTATAGTGAGGGGGGCCGGGGAGCTGTTTTTT
v_call: TRBV19
d_call: NA
j_call: TRBJ2-2
clone_size: NA

cdr3_aa: CSAGSQGIGGYTF
cdr3_nt: TGCAGTGCCGGGAGTCAGGGAATTGGTGGCTACACCTTC
v_call: TRBV20-1
d_call: NA
j_call: TRBJ1-2
clone_size: few

cdr3_aa: CASSLGTSGGAYEQFF
cdr3_nt: TGCGCCAGCAGCTTGGGGACTAGCGGGGGGGCCTATGAGCAGTTCTTC
v_call: TRBV5-1
d_call: TRBD2
j_call: TRBJ2-1
clone_size: NA

cdr3_aa: CASSQDLPKVGGEQFF
cdr3_nt: TGCGCCAGCAGCCAAGATTTGCCGAAGGTGGGCGGTGAGCAGTTCTTC
v_call: TRBV4-3
d_call: NA
j_call: TRBJ2-1
clone_size: NA

cdr3_aa: CASSERDPGELFF
cdr3_nt: TGTGCCAGCAGTGAACGAGACCCCGGGGAGCTGTTTTTT
v_call: TRBV25-1
d_call: NA
j_call: TRBJ2-2
clone_size: few

cdr3_aa: CASTLLTGRDTQYF
cdr3_nt: TGTGCCAGCACACTACTGACAGGGCGAGATACGCAGTATTTT
v_call: TRBV7-8
d_call: TRBD1
j_call: TRBJ2-3
clone_size: few

cdr3_aa: CASSQVLRELYHSYNEQFF
cdr3_nt: TGTGCCAGCAGCCAAGTTCTGCGGGAGCTGTACCACTCCTACAATGAGCAGTTCTTC
v_call: TRBV14
d_call: TRBD2
j_call: TRBJ2-1
clone_size: NA

cdr3_aa: CASSRTGEELFF
cdr3_nt: TGTGCCAGCAGCAGGACAGGGGAGGAGCTGTTTTTT
v_call: TRBV7-3
d_call: TRBD1
j_call: TRBJ2-2
clone_size: NA

cdr3_aa: CASDVPGGGRDNEQFF
cdr3_nt: TGTGCCAGCGACGTTCCGGGAGGCGGGAGGGACAATGAGCAGTTCTTC
v_call: TRBV7-9
d_call: TRBD2
j_call: TRBJ2-1
clone_size: NA

cdr3_aa: CASTLWGTDNEQFF
cdr3_nt: TGTGCCAGCACCCTATGGGGCACGGACAATGAGCAGTTCTTC
v_call: TRBV7-9
d_call: NA
j_call: TRBJ2-1
clone_size: few

cdr3_aa: CASSLRDLNTEAFF
cdr3_nt: TGTGCCAGCAGCCTCAGGGACCTGAACACTGAAGCTTTCTTT
v_call: TRBV7-6
d_call: NA
j_call: TRBJ1-1
clone_size: few

cdr3_aa: CASSSTGATYNEQFF
cdr3_nt: TGTGCCAGCAGCTCCACCGGGGCAACCTACAATGAGCAGTTCTTC
v_call: TRBV11-2
d_call: NA
j_call: TRBJ2-1
clone_size: NA